What follows is one T cell receptor (beta chain) and its context. The CDR3 is made up of 12 amino acids. Looked up from germline, CDR1 is MNHEY and CDR2 is SVGAGI. Trimming cost V 7 bases and J 3 bases, with 9 bases left between them. This entry comes from a study of cytomegalovirus exposure and HLA in healthy donors. This PCR relied on a set of 60 Vbeta primers and 13 Jbeta primers. Assay used: immunoSEQ multiplex PCR; TCRdb lists only in-frame clones, some missing. The sample consists of roughly 160,000 clones, just under 80% of them appearing once. The chain recombines TRBV6-5 with TRBJ1-1; D is unclear. Sequencing used PBMCs. This receptor was taken from a woman in her 50s in good health and CMV-seropositive. As DNA, the CDR3 is TGTGCCAGCACCCATCCCCACACTGAAGCTTTCTTT. This sequence encodes CASTHPHTEAFF.